This T cell receptor (beta chain) was sequenced during a study of beta chain features in type 1 diabetes. Study results and caveats: Insertions at VDJ junctions were less frequent in type 1 diabetes patients. These patients also deleted more nucleotides at the same junctions.

This clone has just a few counts. Its specificity is not known. Reverse transcribing all isolated RNA meant expressed TCRB transcripts were sequenced. Measured with immunoSEQ multiplex PCR; TCRdb has only the in-frame clones, and not every one. This sample has 450,000 or so clones, with about an eighth found just once. The specimen was naive CD4+ T cells from blood. The receptor's source is a woman younger than 35 in good health.

CDR3 protein: CASSVEYSGNTIYF. CDR3 sequence (DNA): TGTGCCAGCAGCGTAGAGTACTCTGGAAACACCATATATTTT. V usage is TRBV9 and J usage is TRBJ1-3; D not resolved. Germline lookup yields CDR1 SGDLS and CDR2 YYNGEE. Trimming pared 0 bases from V and 0 bases from J, leaving 4 bases between. This CDR3 region has 14 residues. Variable domain in full (rest from reference TRBV9 and TRBJ1-3): DSGVTQTPKHLITATGQRVTLRCSPRSGDLSVYWYQQSLDQGLQFLIQYYNGEERAKGNILERFSAQQFPDLHSELNLSSLELGDSALYFCASSVEYSGNTIYFGEGSWLTVV.